This TCR beta chain was sequenced in a study of cytomegalovirus exposure and HLA in healthy donors. Study context: Of several hundred genotyped donors, around 80% grouped in the Caucasian-associated ancestry cluster. Study findings and constraints: In a later analysis, TCR association rates varied by HLA locus: DRB1 most, HLA-C fewest. Later analysis identified a missense DCLRE1C variant that was linked to TCR beta V- and J-gene trimming.

Primers for the PCR totalled 60 Vbeta and 13 Jbeta. Method: immunoSEQ multiplex PCR; TCRdb's copy keeps in-frame clones and lacks some. This table has nearly 200,000 clones, over 65% appearing once. Of note for this clone: Its specificity is unknown. The sample contains more than one DNA sequence encoding this CDR3.

CDR3 length: 10 residues. Trimming took 9 bases from V and 6 from J, leaving 8 bases between them. Germline CDR1 is SNHLY and CDR2 is FYNNEI. This chain connects TRBV2 to TRBJ1-1, with a weak D call TRBD1 (5 bases). The sequence derives from a boy aged 2 to 10 in good health and CMV-seronegative. Sequencing was performed on PBMCs. CDR3: CASRGAEAFF. As DNA, the CDR3 is TGTGCCAGTCGGGGGGCTGAAGCTTTCTTT.